Shown below are 10 T cell receptor beta chains from a single sample sequenced in a study of blood T cell repertoires in COVID-19. Profiling relied on immunoSEQ multiplex PCR, and the TCRdb table lists in-frame clones only, not all of them. Here the sample spans fewer than 250,000 clones, 70% to 90% being singletons. Sequencing was carried out using PBMCs or T cells enriched from blood (not recorded which). The receptors come from a man aged 25-40 years who had recovered from COVID-19.

The V and J genes are TRBV12-3 or TRBV12-4 and TRBJ2-3; TRBD2 might be the D (5 bases). V shed 10 bases and J shed 0 bases, with 11 bases lying between them. The CDR3 sequence is 13 residues long. Written as DNA, the CDR3 is TGTGCCATTATGACTACTAGCACAGATACGCAGTATTTT. It is translated as CAIMTTSTDTQYF.

This sequence joins TRBV4-3 and TRBJ1-1, with TRBD1 as a possible D gene (5 bases). The V gene lost 1 base and the J gene lost 6 bases, with 12 bases spanning the gap. The CDR3 totals 14 residues. In germline, CDR1 is LGHNA, CDR2 YSLEER. CDR3 DNA sequence: TGCGCCAGCAGCCAAGGGGGGGAGGCCTCTGAAGCTTTCTTT. This encodes CASSQGGEASEAFF.

CDR3 sequence: CASSYATGGYEQYF. The CDR3 coding sequence is TGTGCCAGCAGTTATGCGACAGGGGGCTACGAGCAGTACTTC. V gene TRBV6-1 combines with J gene TRBJ2-7, with 9 positions matching TRBD1. Germline V gene lookup returns CDR1 MNHNS and CDR2 SASEGT. V lost 5 bases to trimming and J lost 3 bases; unmatched junction nucleotides: 5. The CDR3 consists of 14 residues.

This sequence joins TRBV3-1 (or the pseudogene TRBV3-2) and TRBJ2-1; 8 nucleotides line up with TRBD1. CDR3 length: 13 residues. CDR1 is LGHDT, CDR2 YNNKEL, per germline (reference sequence). Germline trimming cut 4 bases from V and 13 bases from J; bases unmatched to any gene: 9. The CDR3 nucleotides are TGTGCCAGCAGCCGATACTCAGCAGGGGGCCAGTTCTTC. It translates to CASSRYSAGGQFF.

V usage is TRBV5-1 and J usage is TRBJ1-1, with 9 positions matching TRBD1. J was trimmed by 4 bases and V by 4 bases; bases with no gene match: 8. Germline V CDR1 and CDR2: SGHRS, YFSETQ. The CDR3 loop spans 15 amino acids. This chain's CDR3 is CASSDTTGGATEAFF. The CDR3 DNA follows: TGCGCCAGCAGCGACACGACAGGGGGGGCCACTGAAGCTTTCTTT.

The chain couples TRBV5-1 to TRBJ2-2, with a tentative D call TRBD1 (8 bases). The V end lost 0 bases, the J end lost 4 bases, and 13 bases lay between the germline ends. The V gene's germline CDR1 is SGHRS and CDR2 YFSETQ. This CDR3 is built from 16 residues. CDR3 in DNA: TGCGCCAGCAGCTTGGGGACAGGGAGGGGCACCGGGGAGCTGTTTTTT. Encoded protein: CASSLGTGRGTGELFF.

The chain carries TRBV7-9 and TRBJ2-2; TRBD1 might be the D (5 bases). Germline CDR1 SEHNR, CDR2 FQNEAQ (reference sequence). Trimming pared 7 bases from V and 3 bases from J, leaving 12 bases between. The CDR3 is 14 amino acids. CDR3 region: CASTTTAYTGELFF. CDR3 coding DNA: TGTGCCAGCACGACGACAGCCTACACCGGGGAGCTGTTTTTT. The whole variable domain, filled in from reference TRBV7-9 and TRBJ2-2, reads DTGVSQNPRHKITKRGQNVTFRCDPISEHNRLYWYRQTLGQGPEFLTYFQNEAQLEKSRLLSDRFSAERPKGSFSTLEIQRTEQGDSAMYLCASTTTAYTGELFFGEGSRLTVL.

The V call is TRBV11-2, the J call TRBJ2-1; 9 bases fit TRBD2. J was trimmed by 8 bases and V by 5 bases; bases with no gene match: 4. The CDR3 covers 13 residues. Germline lookup yields CDR1 SGHAT and CDR2 FQNNGV. The CDR3, as DNA: TGTGCCAGCAGCCGGGCGGGGGGGGATGAGCAGTTCTTC. Translated: CASSRAGGDEQFF. The variable domain in full, completed from reference TRBV11-2 and TRBJ2-1, reads EAGVAQSPRYKIIEKRQSVAFWCNPISGHATLYWYQQILGQGPKLLIQFQNNGVVDDSQLPKDRFSAERLKGVDSTLKIQPAKLEDSAVYLCASSRAGGDEQFFGPGTRLTVL.

The chain links TRBV28 to TRBJ1-1; perhaps TRBD1 as D (5 bases). V dropped 8 bases and J dropped 2 bases, with 15 bases sitting between them. Germline V gives CDR1 MDHEN, CDR2 SYDVKM. There are 14 residues in the CDR3. DNA for the CDR3: TGTGCCAGCTCGTCCGGGGGGTCAAACACTGAAGCTTTCTTT. It specifies CASSSGGSNTEAFF.

This chain connects TRBV7-8 to TRBJ1-2, with D hard to call. The length of the CDR3 is 15 residues. V gave up 1 base and J gave up 2 bases, with 11 bases separating them. CDR1 is SGHVS and CDR2 is FQNEAQ in the germline V gene. DNA for the CDR3: TGTGCCAGCAGCTTAGTCGACGGGGAAAACTATGGCTACACCTTC. The encoded protein is CASSLVDGENYGYTF.